What follows are 20 T cell receptor beta chains derived from one specimen sequenced in a study of blood T cells in healthy people across ages. Through a sample-barcoded 5' primer and a J-beta primer mix, a second PCR was run for roughly 6 to 11 cycles. TCRdb recomputed calls from the 5' RACE reads with MiXCR, one row per CDR3 protein. The sample has 700,000 or so distinct CDR3 sequences; 22% are singletons. The sequencing sample was made of blood. These receptors were collected from a man in his sixties or seventies in good health.

This clonotype was counted between two and nine times. V gene TRBV29-1 combines with J gene TRBJ2-3; D perhaps matches TRBD2 (6 bases). With 3 bases removed from V and 2 bases from J, the gap between germline ends came to 9 bases. Per germline, CDR1 SQVTM and CDR2 ANQGSEA. This CDR3 is built from 13 residues. In DNA form, the CDR3 reads TGCAGCGTTGATCTAGCGCCCACAGATACGCAGTATTTT. It codes for CSVDLAPTDTQYF.

The V gene is TRBV6-5, the J gene TRBJ1-1; D is undetermined. V lost 5 bases and J lost 5, with 15 bases in between. There are 14 residues in the CDR3. In germline, CDR1 is MNHEY, CDR2 SVGAGI. The CDR3 here is CASSPRPAGTEAFF. In DNA form, the CDR3 reads TGTGCCAGCAGTCCCAGGCCCGCGGGAACTGAAGCTTTCTTT.

This clonotype was seen a handful of times. The chain recombines TRBV20-1 with TRBJ1-3; D may be TRBD1 (5 bases). V was cut by 5 bases and J by 3 bases, with 11 bases left in between. CDR3 length equals 13 residues. CDR1 is DFQATT, CDR2 SNEGSKA, per germline (reference sequence). CDR3 bases: TGCAGTGCTTCCGGGACGAGTGGAAACACCATATATTTT. Translating gives CSASGTSGNTIYF.

A few counts support this clonotype. V usage is TRBV9 and J usage is TRBJ1-1; D is uncertain. The CDR3 has 14 amino acids. Germline V gene data show CDR1 as SGDLS and CDR2 as YYNGEE. The ends were cut back, 2 bases at V and 4 bases at J, with 12 bases in the middle. CDR3 amino acids: CASSVFPGLTEAFF. The CDR3 DNA is TGTGCCAGCAGCGTTTTTCCAGGACTCACTGAAGCTTTCTTT.

The genes are TRBV5-1 and TRBJ2-2; TRBD2 might be the D (5 bases). This CDR3 contains 12 residues. Germline values: CDR1 SGHRS, CDR2 YFSETQ. The V end was cut by 4 bases, the J end by 6 bases, with 7 bases between. The CDR3 nucleotides read TGCGCCAGCAGCGTCGGGGCCGGGGAGCTGTTTTTT. Encoded protein: CASSVGAGELFF. The full variable domain, rest sourced from reference TRBV5-1 and TRBJ2-2, is KAGVTQTPRYLIKTRGQQVTLSCSPISGHRSVSWYQQTPGQGLQFLFEYFSETQRNKGNFPGRFSGRQFSNSRSEMNVSTLELGDSALYLCASSVGAGELFFGEGSRLTVL.

This clonotype appeared many times. V and J are TRBV24-1 and TRBJ1-3; no reliable D call. V was cut by 10 bases and J by 0 bases, with 12 bases left in between. Germline CDR1 reads KGHDR; CDR2 reads SFDVKD. The CDR3 runs 14 residues. CDR3 loop: CATLEFLSGNTIYF. The DNA of the CDR3 is TGTGCCACATTGGAATTTCTCTCTGGAAACACCATATATTTT.

V gene TRBV29-1 combines with J gene TRBJ1-3; D is possibly TRBD1 (6 bases). Germline V gene sequence: CDR1 SQVTM, CDR2 ANQGSEA. The CDR3 has 15 residues. V lost 3 bases and J lost 0, with 12 bases in between. CDR3 in DNA: TGCAGCGTTGAGGACAGCCCGAGCTCTGGAAACACCATATATTTT. Protein: CSVEDSPSSGNTIYF.

In its sample, this clonotype was seen a few times. The chain recombines TRBV11-2 with TRBJ2-5, with 14 bases that match TRBD2. Germline V gives CDR1 SGHAT, CDR2 FQNNGV. The CDR3 is 15 residues long. The V gene end was trimmed by 5 bases and the J gene end by 6 bases; junction bases not matched to a gene: 5. The CDR3 sequence is CASSQGTSGSQTQYF. CDR3 in DNA: TGTGCCAGCAGCCAGGGGACTAGCGGGAGTCAGACCCAGTACTTC.

The rearrangement joins TRBV6-6 to TRBJ2-7; 9 bases fit TRBD1. There are 16 residues in the CDR3. V gave up 7 bases and J gave up 4 bases; unmatched junction bases: 14. The germline gives CDR1 MNHNY, CDR2 SVGAGI (reference sequence). The CDR3, as DNA: TGTGCCAGCAACCCCGGACAGGGGACGGTGGATTACGAGCAGTACTTC. Protein: CASNPGQGTVDYEQYF.

This clonotype was counted between two and nine times. This sequence joins TRBV6-6 and TRBJ2-4; 9 nucleotides agree with TRBD1. V lost 0 bases and J lost 7; bases outside the gene matches: 4. CDR3 length: 15 amino acids. CDR1 is MNHNY and CDR2 is SVGAGI in the germline V gene (reference sequence). The CDR3 is CASSYSGQGANIQYF. Here the CDR3 DNA reads TGTGCCAGCAGTTACTCGGGACAGGGTGCTAACATTCAGTACTTC.

This clonotype was recorded a few times. V usage is TRBV7-2 and J usage is TRBJ2-7, with 9 bases matching TRBD2. With the DNA end fitting TRBJ2-5 better, the J assignment may be wrong. The CDR3 runs 14 residues. CDR1 SGHTA and CDR2 FQGNSA come from the germline V gene. This CDR3 is CASSWGLAAETQYF. CDR3 in DNA: TGTGCCAGCAGCTGGGGACTAGCAGCAGAGACCCAGTACTTC.

This rearrangement joins TRBV2 to TRBJ2-3, with 7 positions matching TRBD1. J was trimmed by 5 bases and V by 11 bases; bases with no gene match: 13. Germline loops: CDR1 SNHLY, CDR2 FYNNEI. The CDR3 totals 14 residues. The CDR3 region has the DNA TGTGCCGACGGACAGGATCAAAAGGGAGATACGCAGTATTTT. Its protein product is CADGQDQKGDTQYF.

This chain uses TRBV4-2 with TRBJ2-5, with D possibly being TRBD2 (8 bases). Germline CDR1 is LGHNA and CDR2 is YNFKEQ. V was cut by 3 bases and J by 1 base, with 27 bases left in between. This CDR3 spans 20 amino acids. The CDR3 reads CASSHKTTSEGAITQETQYF. The DNA of the CDR3 is TGTGCCAGCAGCCACAAAACGACTAGCGAGGGGGCGATTACCCAAGAGACCCAGTACTTC.

This clonotype was recorded many times. The chain has TRBV18 and TRBJ2-2, with D unclear. Germline V gives CDR1 KGHSH, CDR2 LQKENI. Trimming removed 8 bases from V and 3 bases from J, with 10 bases in between. The CDR3 totals 13 residues. The CDR3 nucleotides are TGTGCCAGCAGCCCTAGGGACACCGGGGAGCTGTTTTTT. Translated: CASSPRDTGELFF.

The V and J genes are TRBV4-1 and TRBJ2-3; TRBD2 matches at 8 bases. Per germline, CDR1 MGHRA and CDR2 YSYEKL. The V segment lost 1 base and the J segment 3 bases; nucleotides outside the gene matches: 6. The CDR3 length is 16 residues. The CDR3 is CASSQGNQRETDTQYF. As DNA, the CDR3 is TGCGCCAGCAGCCAAGGGAACCAGCGGGAGACAGATACGCAGTATTTT.

This clonotype appeared a few times. The CDR3 sequence: CASTPTWGESSYEQYF. CDR3 DNA sequence: TGTGCCAGCACCCCTACTTGGGGCGAGAGCTCCTACGAGCAGTACTTC. J is TRBJ2-7 and V is TRBV12-3 or TRBV12-4, with TRBD1 as a possible D gene (5 bases). The CDR3 is made up of 16 amino acids. Trimming stripped 7 bases from V and 0 bases from J, with 19 bases between.

The chain is built from TRBV6-5 and TRBJ2-3, with D possibly TRBD2 on 5 matching bases. V was pared by 5 bases and J by 9 bases, with 9 bases between. In germline, CDR1 is MNHEY, CDR2 SVGAGI. The CDR3 contains 11 residues. DNA of the CDR3: TGTGCCAGCAGTCGGGATGCCACGCAGTATTTT. Protein sequence: CASSRDATQYF.

This clonotype was counted a few times. V gene TRBV3-1 combines with J gene TRBJ1-5; D is undetermined. The CDR3 runs 14 residues. Per germline, CDR1 LGHDT and CDR2 YNNKEL (reference sequence). Trimming shortened V by 2 bases and J by 7 bases, and 12 bases separated the two germline ends. CDR3 bases: TGTGCCAGCAGCCAAAATTTAGTTATCCAGCCCCAGCATTTT. Its translation: CASSQNLVIQPQHF.

The CDR3 loop reads CASSFEQRTSTDTQYF. In DNA form, the CDR3 reads TGCGCCAGCAGCTTCGAACAGAGAACTAGCACAGATACGCAGTATTTT. This sequence joins TRBV5-1 and TRBJ2-3; D call uncertain. The CDR3 totals 16 residues. CDR1 and CDR2 (germline): SGHRS, YFSETQ. V was pared by 2 bases and J by 0 bases, with 13 bases between.

Only a few counts were recorded for this clonotype. The chain has TRBV29-1 and TRBJ1-3; D unresolved. The CDR3 is 13 amino acids. CDR1 is SQVTM, CDR2 ANQGSEA, per germline. V was pared by 7 bases and J by 1 base, with 11 bases between. CDR3 DNA: TGCAGCGCCCTCACACTGTCTGGAAACACCATATATTTT. Translation gives CSALTLSGNTIYF.